This T cell receptor beta chain was sequenced for a study of T cell responses to AZD1222 COVID-19 vaccine. Study-wide results and limits: Possibly, clonal diversity was underestimated; donors were largely white British and included more females. Spike regions recognized by vaccine-associated CD4 TCRs spanned the protein, led by 160-218 and 743-854. Just a handful of AZD1222 recipients tested seropositive at baseline.

Germline V gene data show CDR1 as SGHDN and CDR2 as FVKESK. The V and J ends lost 6 bases and 4 bases, in that order; junction bases with no gene match: 6. CDR3 length: 14 residues. Data came from immunoSEQ multiplex PCR; TCRdb stores just in-frame clones and leaves some out. The repertoire has approximately 18,000 clones, around 83% of them found once; the top ten carry 14%. Details on this clone: The antigen is undetermined.

V is TRBV14 and J is TRBJ2-7; 10 nucleotides match TRBD1. This clonotype was sampled from an adult who received the AZD1222 COVID-19 vaccine. The sequenced sample was peripheral blood, obtained 28 days after the second AZD1222 dose. The CDR3 is CASSPWGQGYEQYF. The CDR3 region has the DNA TGTGCCAGCAGTCCCTGGGGACAGGGGTACGAGCAGTACTTC.